The TCR beta chain under discussion was sequenced for a study of cytomegalovirus exposure and HLA in healthy donors. Whole-study findings and limits: In a later analysis, donors in an Asian-associated ancestry cluster reportedly had fewer N-insertions in productive TCRs than the cohort mean.

In its sample, this clone was seen a few times. Its specificity is unknown. The PCR contained 60 Vbeta and 13 Jbeta primers. Sequenced by immunoSEQ multiplex PCR; TCRdb stores in-frame clones only, minus some. The repertoire consists of some 150,000 clones, with 60% to 80% occurring once and the leading ten covering 1.5% to 2%. There are 16 residues in the CDR3. In germline, CDR1 is MRHNA, CDR2 SNTAGT. V gave up 4 bases and J gave up 4 bases; unmatched junction bases: 7. This receptor was taken from a woman between 25 and 40 years old in good health and CMV-seronegative. This sequence joins TRBV6-4 and TRBJ2-3, with 11 bases aligning to TRBD2. Sequenced input: PBMCs. The CDR3 nucleotides are TGTGCCAGCAGTGCCAGCCTAGCGGGGGGTCCAGATACGCAGTATTTT. This sequence encodes CASSASLAGGPDTQYF.